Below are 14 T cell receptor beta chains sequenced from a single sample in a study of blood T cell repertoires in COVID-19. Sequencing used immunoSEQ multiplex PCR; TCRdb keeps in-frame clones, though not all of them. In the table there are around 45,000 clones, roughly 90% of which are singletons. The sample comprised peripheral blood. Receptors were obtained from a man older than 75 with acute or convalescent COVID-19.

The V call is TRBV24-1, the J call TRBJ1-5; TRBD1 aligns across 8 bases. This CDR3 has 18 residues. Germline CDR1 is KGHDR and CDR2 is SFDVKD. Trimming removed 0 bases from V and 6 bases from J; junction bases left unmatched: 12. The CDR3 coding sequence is TGTGCCACCAGTGATTTGAAATACGCTCCGGGACAGGCTCAGCCCCAGCATTTT. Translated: CATSDLKYAPGQAQPQHF.

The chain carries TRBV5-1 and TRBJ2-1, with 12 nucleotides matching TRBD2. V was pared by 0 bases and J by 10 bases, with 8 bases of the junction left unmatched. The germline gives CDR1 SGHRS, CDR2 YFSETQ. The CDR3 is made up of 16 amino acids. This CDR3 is CASSLASSGGVEEQFF. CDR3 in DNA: TGCGCCAGCAGCTTGGCGTCTAGCGGGGGGGTAGAAGAGCAGTTCTTC.

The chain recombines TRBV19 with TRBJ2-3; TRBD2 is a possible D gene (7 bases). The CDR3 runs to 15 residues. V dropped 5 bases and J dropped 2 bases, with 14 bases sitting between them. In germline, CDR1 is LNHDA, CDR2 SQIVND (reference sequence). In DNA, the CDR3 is TGTGCCAGTAGTCTCGAGGGGGGGATCACAGATACGCAGTATTTT. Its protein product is CASSLEGGITDTQYF.

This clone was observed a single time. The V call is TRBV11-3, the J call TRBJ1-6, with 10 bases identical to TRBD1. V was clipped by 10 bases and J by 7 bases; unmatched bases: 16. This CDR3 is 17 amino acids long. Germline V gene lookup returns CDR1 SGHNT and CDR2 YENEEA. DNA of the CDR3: TGTGCCACCCTACTGACCCGGGACAGGGGCTGGAATTCACCCCTCCACTTT. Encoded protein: CATLLTRDRGWNSPLHF.

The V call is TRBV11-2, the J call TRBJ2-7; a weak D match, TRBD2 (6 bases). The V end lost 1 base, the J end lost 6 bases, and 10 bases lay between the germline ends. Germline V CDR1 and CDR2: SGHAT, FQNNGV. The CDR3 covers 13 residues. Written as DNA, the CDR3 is TGTGCCAGCAGCTTAGGTCAGGGAGGCGAGCAGTACTTC. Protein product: CASSLGQGGEQYF.

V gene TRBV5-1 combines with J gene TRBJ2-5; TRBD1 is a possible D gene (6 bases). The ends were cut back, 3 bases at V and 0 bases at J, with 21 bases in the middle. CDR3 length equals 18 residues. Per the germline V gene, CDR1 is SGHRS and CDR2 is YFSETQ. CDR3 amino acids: CASSSPSYSGEHQETQYF. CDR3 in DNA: TGCGCCAGCAGCTCCCCCTCCTACTCAGGGGAACACCAAGAGACCCAGTACTTC.

CDR3 loop: CASSWDRGLEETQYF. The CDR3 DNA follows: TGCGCCAGCAGCTGGGACAGGGGTTTGGAAGAGACCCAGTACTTC. The genes are TRBV5-1 and TRBJ2-5, with 10 nucleotides matching TRBD1. This CDR3 comprises 15 residues. The V segment lost 3 bases and the J segment 3 bases; nucleotides outside the gene matches: 5. Germline values: CDR1 SGHRS, CDR2 YFSETQ.

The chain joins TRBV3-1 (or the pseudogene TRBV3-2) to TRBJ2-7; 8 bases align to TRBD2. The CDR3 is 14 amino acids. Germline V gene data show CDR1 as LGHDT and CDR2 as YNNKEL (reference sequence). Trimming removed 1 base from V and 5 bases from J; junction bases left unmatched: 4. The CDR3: CASSQVAGGHEQYF. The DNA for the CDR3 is TGTGCCAGCAGCCAAGTGGCGGGGGGCCACGAGCAGTACTTC.

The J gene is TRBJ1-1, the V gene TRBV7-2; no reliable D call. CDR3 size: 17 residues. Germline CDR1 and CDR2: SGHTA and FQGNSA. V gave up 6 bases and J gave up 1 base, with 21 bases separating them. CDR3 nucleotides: TGTGCCAGCAGTTACCGGGTGGGATTAGGGAGGAACACTGAAGCTTTCTTT. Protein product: CASSYRVGLGRNTEAFF. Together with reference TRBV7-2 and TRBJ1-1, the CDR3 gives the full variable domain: GAGVSQSPSNKVTEKGKDVELRCDPISGHTALYWYRQSLGQGLEFLIYFQGNSAPDKSGLPSDRFSAERTGGSVSTLTIQRTQQEDSAVYLCASSYRVGLGRNTEAFFGQGTRLTVV.

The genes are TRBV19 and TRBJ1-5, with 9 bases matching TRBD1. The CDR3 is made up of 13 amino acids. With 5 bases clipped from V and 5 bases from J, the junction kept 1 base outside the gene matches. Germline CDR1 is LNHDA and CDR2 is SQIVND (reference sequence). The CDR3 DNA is TGTGCCAGTAGTGACAGGGGGTATCAGCCCCAGCATTTT. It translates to CASSDRGYQPQHF.

The CDR3 DNA is TGTGCCAGCAGCCCCGGAGCGCGTGCCTACGAAAAACTGTTTTTT. It yields the protein CASSPGARAYEKLFF. This sequence joins TRBV4-2 and TRBJ1-4; D remains unclear. V lost 4 bases to trimming and J lost 8 bases, with 17 bases between them. This CDR3 spans 15 amino acids. Germline loops: CDR1 LGHNA, CDR2 YNFKEQ.

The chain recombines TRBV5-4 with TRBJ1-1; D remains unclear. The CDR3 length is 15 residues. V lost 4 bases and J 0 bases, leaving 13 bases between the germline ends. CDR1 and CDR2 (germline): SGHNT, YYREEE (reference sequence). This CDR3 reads CASSPRSGMNTEAFF. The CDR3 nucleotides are TGTGCCAGCAGCCCCCGTTCGGGGATGAACACTGAAGCTTTCTTT.

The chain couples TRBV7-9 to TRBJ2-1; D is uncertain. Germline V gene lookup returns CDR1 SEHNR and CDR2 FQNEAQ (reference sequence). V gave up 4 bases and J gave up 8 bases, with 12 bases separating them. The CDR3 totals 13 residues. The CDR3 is CASSSYPAHEQFF. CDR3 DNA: TGTGCCAGCAGCTCCTATCCCGCGCATGAGCAGTTCTTC.

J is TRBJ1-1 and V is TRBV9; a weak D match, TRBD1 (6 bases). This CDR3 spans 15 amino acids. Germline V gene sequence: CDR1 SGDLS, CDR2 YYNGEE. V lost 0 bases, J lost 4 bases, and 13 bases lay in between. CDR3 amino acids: CASSVAGRGSTEAFF. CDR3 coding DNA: TGTGCCAGCAGCGTAGCGGGCAGGGGAAGCACTGAAGCTTTCTTT.